These 5 T cell receptor beta chains came from one sample sequenced in a study of blood T cell repertoires in COVID-19. Profiled with immunoSEQ multiplex PCR; TCRdb holds only in-frame clones, not every one. The repertoire holds some 350,000 clones, with around four fifths as singletons. Sequences were obtained from peripheral blood. The receptor source for this set is a young man with active or convalescent COVID-19.

CDR3 sequence (DNA): TGCGCCAGCAGCCAAGCTCCGGGGGAAGCTGAAGCTTTCTTT. This sequence encodes CASSQAPGEAEAFF. The rearrangement uses TRBV4-3 and TRBJ1-1; TRBD1 might be the D (5 bases). Between the trimmed V and J ends, which lost 1 base and 6 bases, there was a span of 12 bases. The CDR3 is 14 amino acids. The V gene's germline CDR1 is LGHNA and CDR2 YSLEER.

V and J are TRBV11-2 and TRBJ2-7; D might be TRBD2 (6 bases). V was shortened by 3 bases and J by 0 bases, with 12 bases between the two germline ends. Germline-derived CDR1 and CDR2 are SGHAT and FQNNGV. The CDR3 extends over 15 amino acids. CDR3 protein: CASSLSSARSYEQYF. CDR3 DNA: TGTGCCAGCAGCTTGTCTAGCGCCCGCTCCTACGAGCAGTACTTC.

V usage is TRBV30 and J usage is TRBJ2-3; the match to TRBD2 covers 10 bases. CDR3 length: 15 amino acids. The V and J ends lost 3 bases and 6 bases, in that order; junction bases with no gene match: 9. Germline loops: CDR1 GTSNPN, CDR2 SVGIG (reference sequence). This chain's CDR3 is CAWRVLAGAGDTQYF. In DNA form, the CDR3 reads TGTGCCTGGAGGGTTCTAGCGGGGGCGGGGGATACGCAGTATTTT.

This clone occurred a few times. The chain carries TRBV5-6 and TRBJ1-6, with 8 positions matching TRBD1. The CDR3 covers 13 residues. The V gene's germline CDR1 is SGHDT and CDR2 YYEEEE. V dropped 3 bases and J dropped 12; count of bases not matched to a gene: 5. The CDR3 DNA reads as TGTGCCAGCAGCTCAGGGGGCGTGTTACCCCTCCACTTT. This gives the protein CASSSGGVLPLHF.

The rearrangement links TRBV4-1 to TRBJ2-7; 12 nucleotides line up with TRBD2. Germline V gene sequence: CDR1 MGHRA, CDR2 YSYEKL. This CDR3 contains 16 residues. V shed 1 base and J 3 bases; nucleotides not matched to a gene: 4. CDR3 region: CASSQGLAGVGYEQYF. The CDR3 DNA is TGCGCCAGCAGCCAAGGACTAGCGGGAGTGGGCTACGAGCAGTACTTC.